This T cell receptor (beta chain) comes out of a study of cytomegalovirus exposure and HLA in healthy donors. Comment on this clone: What it recognizes is unknown. One end of the junction varies from germline; a read error may be responsible.

Germline V gene sequence: CDR1 DFQATT, CDR2 SNEGSKA (reference sequence). This CDR3 region has 11 residues. Both 60 Vbeta primers and 13 Jbeta primers went into the PCR. TCRdb's table, derived via immunoSEQ multiplex PCR, lists solely in-frame clones and lacks some. The table lists more than 40,000 clones. General study findings and limits: Sequencing likely caused a cluster of highly shared sequence variants.

The sample consisted of PBMCs. This sequence joins TRBV20-1 and TRBJ2-3; D gene uncertain. This sequence originates from a woman in her thirties or forties in good health and CMV-seronegative. CDR3 in DNA: TGCAGTGCTAGAGATCAAGTTGGCCTTACCTTT. It yields the protein CSARDQVGLTF.